The subject of this entry is one TCR beta chain. The data stem from a study of identical twins. The CDR3 totals 15 residues. Deletions cut 0 bases from V and 4 bases from J, with 10 bases between. Germline values: CDR1 LGHNA, CDR2 YSLEER. TCRdb used MiXCR to reprocess the 5' RACE reads, holding one entry per CDR3 protein. The sample yields under 450,000 distinct CDR3 sequences, under 20% seen once. Sequencing input: naive T cells sorted from blood. This rearrangement joins TRBV4-3 to TRBJ2-1, with D unclear. The clonotype comes from a middle-aged man in good health. The CDR3 nucleotides are TGCGCCAGCAGCCAAGATGTTCCAGCATACAATGAGCAGTTCTTC. As protein: CASSQDVPAYNEQFF.